The 32 T cell receptor beta chains in this list originate from one sample, sequenced in a study of CD8 T cells in ankylosing spondylitis. Findings of the study overall: Made up of fewer than ten highly homologous variants, a TCR beta motif appeared characteristic of ankylosing spondylitis blood.

TCRdb redid the calling of the 5' RACE reads with MiXCR, one entry per CDR3 protein. The sample consists of 700,000 or so distinct CDR3 sequences, 15% to 20% of them appearing once. No cognate antigen is known for these TCRs. Specimen: blood, either unsorted or a sorted T cell fraction (not recorded which). The receptors derive from a male donor with ankylosing spondylitis.

The chain employs TRBV5-1 and TRBJ2-1; perhaps TRBD2 as D (6 bases). V was trimmed by 1 base and J by 6 bases, leaving 11 bases between them. The CDR3 totals 14 residues. Per the germline V gene, CDR1 is SGHRS and CDR2 is YFSETQ. CDR3 sequence (DNA): TGCGCCAGCAGCTTGCTTACTAGCACCAATGAGCAGTTCTTC. Residues: CASSLLTSTNEQFF.

This chain connects TRBV9 to TRBJ2-5, with TRBD1 matching 7 bases. This CDR3 has 15 residues. Germline assignment: CDR1 SGDLS and CDR2 YYNGEE. V gave up 0 bases and J gave up 5 bases; unmatched junction bases: 7. The CDR3 spells CASSVAPTGDETQYF. In DNA, the CDR3 is TGTGCCAGCAGCGTAGCCCCTACAGGGGACGAGACCCAGTACTTC.

This clonotype was counted a few times. The chain employs TRBV19 and TRBJ1-5, with 8 bases lining up with TRBD1. This CDR3 has 16 amino acids. V dropped 6 bases and J dropped 3; count of bases not matched to a gene: 10. Per germline, CDR1 LNHDA and CDR2 SQIVND (reference sequence). The CDR3 loop is CASRLGTGTANQPQHF. The CDR3 nucleotides are TGTGCCAGTAGGTTGGGGACAGGCACCGCCAATCAGCCCCAGCATTTT.

The rearrangement joins TRBV6-1 to TRBJ1-1; D uncertain. Germline V gene lookup returns CDR1 MNHNS and CDR2 SASEGT. This CDR3 region has 15 residues. Trimming took off 3 bases at V and 1 base at J, with 12 bases between the two ends. The CDR3: CASSELGKPNTEAFF. The CDR3 coding sequence is TGTGCCAGCAGTGAGCTTGGCAAACCGAACACTGAAGCTTTCTTT.

The J gene is TRBJ1-1, the V gene TRBV7-8; D gene uncertain. CDR1 and CDR2 (germline): SGHVS, FQNEAQ. V was cut by 3 bases and J by 0 bases, with 11 bases left in between. CDR3 length equals 15 residues. The CDR3 bases are TGTGCCAGCAGCTTTCAGCAGAACTTGAACACTGAAGCTTTCTTT. Its protein product is CASSFQQNLNTEAFF.

This clonotype appeared many times. The chain has TRBV12-3 or TRBV12-4 and TRBJ1-2; D unresolved. V gave up 4 bases and J gave up 2 bases, with 5 bases separating them. CDR3 length equals 12 residues. This CDR3 is CASSSSNYGYTF. As DNA, the CDR3 is TGTGCCAGCAGTTCCTCAAACTATGGCTACACCTTC.

The J gene is TRBJ1-1, the V gene TRBV6-1; no clear D gene. This CDR3 is built from 16 residues. Germline V gene data show CDR1 as MNHNS and CDR2 as SASEGT. V lost 2 bases, J lost 2 bases, and 15 bases lay in between. The CDR3 nucleotides read TGTGCCAGCAGTGAACTCGTCCTTACCAAAAACACTGAAGCTTTCTTT. Its translation: CASSELVLTKNTEAFF.

The table lists this clonotype with a few counts. The rearrangement uses TRBV3-1 and TRBJ1-1; TRBD1 agrees at 10 bases. The CDR3 is 17 residues long. With V trimmed by 4 bases and J by 1 base, 9 bases remained unmatched. Germline V gives CDR1 LGHDT, CDR2 YNNKEL (reference sequence). CDR3 coding DNA: TGTGCCAGCAGCCCTTCCTTAGGGGACAGGGGGAACACTGAAGCTTTCTTT. It codes for CASSPSLGDRGNTEAFF.

In its sample, this clonotype was seen a few times. The V gene is TRBV12-3 or TRBV12-4, the J gene TRBJ2-7; D not resolved. The V gene lost 3 bases and the J gene lost 2 bases, with 5 bases spanning the gap. The CDR3 has 12 residues. Written as DNA, the CDR3 is TGTGCCAGCAGTTTCGTAGCCTACGAGCAGTACTTC. This translates into CASSFVAYEQYF.

This clonotype was seen a few times. The chain links TRBV7-8 to TRBJ2-1; 7 bases align to TRBD2. The germline gives CDR1 SGHVS, CDR2 FQNEAQ. Trimming took 5 bases from V and 10 from J; bases not matched to a gene: 11. The CDR3 consists of 14 residues. The CDR3 reads CASSQRTSWAEQFF. In DNA form, the CDR3 reads TGTGCCAGCAGCCAAAGGACTAGTTGGGCGGAGCAGTTCTTC. Drawing the rest from reference TRBV7-8 and TRBJ2-1, the complete variable domain is GAGVSQSPRYKVAKRGQDVALRCDPISGHVSLFWYQQALGQGPEFLTYFQNEAQLDKSGLPSDRFFAERPEGSVSTLKIQRTQQEDSAVYLCASSQRTSWAEQFFGPGTRLTVL.

The chain is built from TRBV20-1 and TRBJ1-1; D gene unclear. This CDR3 is 13 amino acids long. The ends were cut back, 0 bases at V and 1 base at J, with 6 bases in the middle. CDR1 and CDR2 from the germline V gene are DFQATT and SNEGSKA (reference sequence). The CDR3 region has the DNA TGCAGTGCTAGAGAATTTGGGAACACTGAAGCTTTCTTT. Protein: CSAREFGNTEAFF.

The rearrangement links TRBV12-3 or TRBV12-4 to TRBJ1-5, with D possibly TRBD1 on 5 matching bases. The CDR3 length is 18 residues. The germline V and J ends were trimmed by 6 bases and 7 bases, with 28 bases remaining between them. The CDR3: CASRSDSGPGGVWQPQHF. DNA of the CDR3: TGTGCCAGCAGATCCGACAGCGGGCCCGGCGGGGTATGGCAGCCCCAGCATTTT.

As DNA, the CDR3 is TGTGCCAGTAGTACAGACAGCGGTATCTACAATGAGCAGTTCTTC. Residues: CASSTDSGIYNEQFF. The chain employs TRBV19 and TRBJ2-1; D is tentatively TRBD1 or TRBD2 (5 bases each). V lost 4 bases, J lost 3 bases, and 13 bases lay in between. Germline V gene sequence: CDR1 LNHDA, CDR2 SQIVND (reference sequence). This CDR3 comprises 15 residues.

In its sample, this clonotype was seen a few times. The chain is built from TRBV29-1 and TRBJ2-6, with D possibly matching TRBD1 (6 bases). The CDR3 has 16 amino acids. The germline V and J ends were trimmed by 6 bases and 0 bases, with 15 bases remaining between them. Per germline, CDR1 SQVTM and CDR2 ANQGSEA. The CDR3 is CSVPTGPGSGANVLTF. The CDR3 DNA reads TGCAGCGTCCCCACAGGGCCCGGCTCTGGGGCCAACGTCCTGACTTTC.

The V gene is TRBV11-1, the J gene TRBJ1-4, with D perhaps matching TRBD1 (6 bases). From germline, CDR1 is SGHAT and CDR2 FQDESV (reference sequence). The CDR3 is 18 residues long. V lost 1 base and J 3 bases, leaving 18 bases between the germline ends. CDR3 protein: CASSLDLIWGASNEKLFF. The CDR3 nucleotides are TGTGCCAGCAGCTTAGATTTGATTTGGGGGGCATCTAATGAAAAACTGTTTTTT. Full variable domain (missing parts from reference TRBV11-1 and TRBJ1-4): EAEVAQSPRYKITEKSQAVAFWCDPISGHATLYWYRQILGQGPELLVQFQDESVVDDSQLPKDRFSAERLKGVDSTLKIQPAELGDSAMYLCASSLDLIWGASNEKLFFGSGTQLSVL.

This rearrangement joins TRBV15 to TRBJ2-1; 9 bases agree with TRBD2. Germline loops: CDR1 LNHNV, CDR2 YYDKDF (reference sequence). The CDR3 extends over 16 amino acids. V shed 0 bases, J shed 6 bases, and the junction held 6 bases outside the gene matches. CDR3: CATSREFAGGSNEQFF. As DNA, the CDR3 is TGTGCCACCAGCAGAGAATTTGCGGGGGGGAGCAATGAGCAGTTCTTC.

The chain uses TRBV12-3 or TRBV12-4 and TRBJ2-7; D gene uncertain. Between the trimmed V and J ends, which lost 3 bases and 5 bases, there was a span of 17 bases. The CDR3 has 15 amino acids. The CDR3 DNA is TGTGCCAGCAGTTTGACCGACCGCGGCGTCCACGAGCAGTACTTC. Amino acids: CASSLTDRGVHEQYF.

J is TRBJ2-5 and V is TRBV29-1; D is unresolved. This CDR3 has 13 residues. Germline V gene data show CDR1 as SQVTM and CDR2 as ANQGSEA. V was trimmed by 8 bases and J by 2 bases, leaving 15 bases between them. CDR3 nucleotide sequence: TGCAGCTTACTTCTGGGTCCACAAGAGACCCAGTACTTC. Translation: CSLLLGPQETQYF.

This clonotype was observed many times. The gene calls are TRBV9 and TRBJ2-7; the D gene is possibly TRBD2 (5 bases). Trimming stripped 0 bases from V and 0 bases from J, with 10 bases between. The CDR3 contains 15 residues. CDR1 is SGDLS, CDR2 YYNGEE, per germline. CDR3 amino acids: CASSVAPGLSYEQYF. CDR3 nucleotide sequence: TGTGCCAGCAGCGTAGCCCCAGGACTCTCCTACGAGCAGTACTTC.

CDR3 nucleotides: TGTGCCAGCAGCGTAGGTTCGGGGGGGACAGACCCTAATACGCAGTATTTT. Its protein product is CASSVGSGGTDPNTQYF. The V and J genes are TRBV9 and TRBJ2-3, with D perhaps matching TRBD2 (8 bases). The CDR3 is made up of 17 amino acids. V shed 0 bases and J shed 7 bases, with 21 bases lying between them. CDR1 is SGDLS, CDR2 YYNGEE, per germline.

In this sample, this clonotype turned up a few times. The chain is built from TRBV5-6 and TRBJ2-4, with no clear D. Germline V gene sequence: CDR1 SGHDT, CDR2 YYEEEE. This CDR3 contains 14 residues. Trimming took off 1 base at V and 0 bases at J, with 5 bases between the two ends. This chain's CDR3 is CASSLSGAKNIQYF. CDR3 nucleotide sequence: TGTGCCAGCAGCTTGTCCGGAGCCAAAAACATTCAGTACTTC.

This clonotype was detected only a few times. This rearrangement joins TRBV29-1 to TRBJ1-1; possibly TRBD1 for D (5 bases). Trimming pared 6 bases from V and 3 bases from J, leaving 17 bases between. The CDR3 spans 14 residues. The germline V gene encodes CDR1 SQVTM and CDR2 ANQGSEA. The DNA for the CDR3 is TGCAGCGTCTGGATTGGGGCTCAGGACACTGAAGCTTTCTTT. This encodes CSVWIGAQDTEAFF.

This clonotype was seen a few times. This sequence joins TRBV6-5 and TRBJ2-7; D not resolved. CDR1 and CDR2 from the germline V gene are MNHEY and SVGAGI. This CDR3 comprises 15 residues. The V gene lost 0 bases and the J gene lost 2 bases, with 11 bases spanning the gap. Written as DNA, the CDR3 is TGTGCCAGCAGTTACTCTGACTCCTTAACCTACGAGCAGTACTTC. It codes for CASSYSDSLTYEQYF.

The table lists this clonotype with a few counts. The chain has TRBV7-2 and TRBJ2-7; TRBD1 matches 7 bases. V lost 6 bases to trimming and J lost 4 bases; unmatched junction nucleotides: 6. This CDR3 comprises 13 residues. CDR1 SGHTA and CDR2 FQGNSA come from the germline V gene. CDR3 loop: CASRPTGLYEQYF. Written as DNA, the CDR3 is TGTGCCAGCAGACCGACAGGGTTGTACGAGCAGTACTTC. The full variable domain, completed using reference TRBV7-2 and TRBJ2-7, is GAGVSQSPSNKVTEKGKDVELRCDPISGHTALYWYRQSLGQGLEFLIYFQGNSAPDKSGLPSDRFSAERTGGSVSTLTIQRTQQEDSAVYLCASRPTGLYEQYFGPGTRLTVT.

The chain employs TRBV20-1 and TRBJ1-1, with TRBD1 matching over 11 bases. CDR3 length: 17 residues. Germline loops: CDR1 DFQATT, CDR2 SNEGSKA (reference sequence). J lost 5 bases, V lost 3 bases, and 14 bases had no gene match. The CDR3 region has the DNA TGCAGTGCTAGCCATGGGTGGGACAGGGGGATGGTGACTGAAGCTTTCTTT. It codes for CSASHGWDRGMVTEAFF.

A remark on this clonotype: At one end, the junction sequence differs from germline, possibly due to a read error. The V call is TRBV7-7, the J call TRBJ2-1; TRBD1 matches at 9 bases. The CDR3 covers 15 residues. Germline V gene lookup returns CDR1 SSHAT and CDR2 FNYEAQ (reference sequence). CDR3 nucleotides: TGTGCTAGCAGCGCCGGACAGGGGCGCAACAATGAGCAGTTCTTC. This translates into CASSAGQGRNNEQFF.

This chain connects TRBV11-2 to TRBJ2-1; D possibly corresponds to TRBD1 (5 bases). V lost 3 bases, J lost 9 bases, and 18 bases lay in between. Germline-derived CDR1 and CDR2 are SGHAT and FQNNGV. This CDR3 has 15 amino acids. The CDR3 sequence: CASSFHQGRRIEQFF. CDR3 bases: TGTGCCAGCAGCTTCCACCAGGGCCGACGTATTGAGCAGTTCTTC.

In its sample, this clonotype was seen many times. V gene TRBV12-3 or TRBV12-4 combines with J gene TRBJ1-5, with D hard to call. Trimming removed 3 bases from V and 0 bases from J, with 6 bases in between. The CDR3 length is 14 residues. The CDR3 here is CASSFQDSNQPQHF. The CDR3 nucleotides read TGTGCCAGCAGTTTCCAGGATAGCAATCAGCCCCAGCATTTT.

This clonotype has just a few counts. The rearrangement uses TRBV30 and TRBJ1-4; 10 bases align to TRBD1. CDR3 length: 16 amino acids. Germline assignment: CDR1 GTSNPN and CDR2 SVGIG (reference sequence). Unmatched junction bases numbered 11, after V lost 2 bases and J lost 8 bases. The CDR3 DNA reads as TGTGCCTGGAGTCCCCACCCCGGACAGGGGGAGGAAAAACTGTTTTTT. This gives the protein CAWSPHPGQGEEKLFF.

The rearrangement links TRBV7-3 to TRBJ2-6; D possibly matches TRBD1 or TRBD2 (5 bases each). The germline gives CDR1 SGHTA, CDR2 FQGTGA. V lost 4 bases, J lost 4 bases, and 17 bases lay in between. The length of the CDR3 is 17 residues. The CDR3, as DNA: TGTGCCAGCAGCTCTCGTCCCGGGGCGGCCGGGGCCAACGTCCTGACTTTC. Amino acids: CASSSRPGAAGANVLTF.

A few counts support this clonotype. V gene TRBV29-1 combines with J gene TRBJ2-3, with no clear D. The V gene lost 3 bases and the J gene lost 2 bases, with 9 bases spanning the gap. CDR1 is SQVTM and CDR2 is ANQGSEA in the germline V gene. This CDR3 has 13 amino acids. The CDR3 sequence is CSVDLGATDTQYF. As DNA, the CDR3 is TGCAGCGTTGACCTGGGTGCCACAGATACGCAGTATTTT.

The chain combines TRBV11-2 with TRBJ2-7; no firm D call. This CDR3 has 11 amino acids. Trimming took 5 bases from V and 5 from J, leaving 7 bases between them. Germline-derived CDR1 and CDR2 are SGHAT and FQNNGV. CDR3 DNA: TGTGCCAGCAGCCAACTCGACGAGCAGTACTTC. It is translated as CASSQLDEQYF.